A few counts support the clone carrying this T cell receptor (beta chain). What it recognizes is unknown. These data come from a study of response to subunit inactivated influenza vaccine. TCRdb reanalysed the RT-PCR reads using MiXCR and keeps one entry per CDR3 protein. This table holds roughly 700,000 distinct CDR3 sequences, around 16% found once. Study findings and constraints: Researchers suggested that each seasonal influenza vaccination recruits few new T cells.

J was trimmed by 6 bases and V by 0 bases; bases with no gene match: 5. This CDR3 region has 16 residues. The germline CDR1 and CDR2 sequences are SGHRS and YFSETQ. This chain uses TRBV5-1 with TRBJ2-7; the match to TRBD2 covers 14 bases. This material consisted of PBMCs from blood, taken 11 to 12 days after vaccination. The receptor comes from a man aged 45-65 years who received an inactivated influenza vaccine. The CDR3 bases are TGCGCCAGCAGCTTGGCGGGACTAGCGGGAGCTCGCGAGCAGTACTTC. Its translation is CASSLAGLAGAREQYF.